Below are 3 T cell receptor beta chains sequenced from a single sample in a study of T cell responses to AZD1222 COVID-19 vaccine. The repertoire was sequenced with immunoSEQ multiplex PCR; TCRdb's copy has only in-frame clones and lacks some. The table shows about 94,000 clones, with 85% occurring only once. The source material was peripheral blood, sampled 28 days after the second AZD1222 dose. The source is an adult who received the AZD1222 COVID-19 vaccine.

The V gene is TRBV20-1, the J gene TRBJ2-1; 10 nucleotides agree with TRBD2. The CDR3 contains 14 residues. Germline CDR1 DFQATT, CDR2 SNEGSKA (reference sequence). Trimming took 3 bases from V and 8 from J; bases not matched to a gene: 7. CDR3 sequence: CSASYSGGLDEQFF. Here the CDR3 DNA reads TGCAGTGCTAGTTATAGCGGGGGGCTCGATGAGCAGTTCTTC.

As concerns this clone: The sample holds other DNA sequences that translate to the same CDR3. The chain has TRBV12-3 or TRBV12-4 and TRBJ1-1; possibly TRBD1 for D (5 bases). Trimming cost V 6 bases and J 6 bases, with 8 bases left between them. CDR3 size: 11 residues. CDR3 residues: CASSLGPEAFF. For the CDR3, the DNA is TGTGCCAGCAGCTTGGGACCTGAAGCTTTCTTT.

The CDR3 here is CASSDPPRGSSSYEQYF. CDR3 nucleotide sequence: TGTGCCAGCAGTGATCCGCCCAGGGGGAGTAGCTCCTACGAGCAGTACTTC. The chain couples TRBV6-1 to TRBJ2-7, with 7 bases that match TRBD1. This CDR3 comprises 17 residues. V was pared by 3 bases and J by 0 bases, with 11 bases of the junction left unmatched. Germline assignment: CDR1 MNHNS and CDR2 SASEGT.